The clone carrying this T cell receptor (beta chain) was seen once. The antigen remains undetermined. This entry is derived from a study of OX40 agonist ivuxolimab in advanced cancers. About the study: Roughly two fifths of patients had received prior checkpoint inhibitor therapy. The study, taken as a whole, reports: A proportion of nonresponders additionally exhibited low normalized T-cell clonal expansion. Expanded peripheral T cell antigen specificity was not determined.

Clones were read by immunoSEQ multiplex PCR, and TCRdb kept only the in-frame ones, dropping some. This table holds under 75,000 clones, about 83% found once. Researchers took blood at baseline, on cycle 4 day 1, and on cycle 7 day 1. The receptor was derived from an adult with an advanced solid tumor such as melanoma, head and neck, liver or kidney cancer. The specimen was CD4+ or CD8+ T cells sorted from blood, collected in a trial of the OX40 agonist ivuxolimab.

CDR3 DNA sequence: TGTGCCAGCAGTGAAGATCTAGGGACAGGGGGCCACGAGCAGTACTTC. The encoded protein is CASSEDLGTGGHEQYF. The rearrangement uses TRBV2 and TRBJ2-7; 12 bases agree with TRBD1. The CDR3 length is 16 residues. In germline, CDR1 is SNHLY, CDR2 FYNNEI. J lost 5 bases, V lost 1 base, and 6 bases had no gene match.